These 18 T cell receptor beta chains share one sample of origin, sequenced in a study of OX40 agonist ivuxolimab in advanced cancers. Library method: the immunoSEQ multiplex PCR assay. Here the immuneACCESS table is served through TCRdb, limited to in-frame sequences with V and J called. Missing clones are a known gap in these copies; in checked studies unresolved V genes cover under half, and the rest lacks a known reason. This sample has approximately 11,000 clones in its table, and about nine tenths of those were observed once. Under 30% of the sample lies in the top ten. The input for sequencing was CD4+ or CD8+ T cells sorted from blood, taken in a trial of the OX40 agonist ivuxolimab. The receptors were gathered from an adult with an advanced solid tumor such as melanoma, head and neck, liver or kidney cancer.

The chain recombines TRBV7-6 with TRBJ1-1; TRBD1 might be the D (5 bases). The ends were cut back, 6 bases at V and 3 bases at J, with 11 bases in the middle. The CDR3 is 13 residues long. In germline, CDR1 is SGHVS, CDR2 FNYEAQ. Here the CDR3 reads CASRPQGYTEAFF. The DNA of the CDR3 is TGTGCCAGCAGGCCCCAGGGTTACACTGAAGCTTTCTTT.

This rearrangement joins TRBV6-5 to TRBJ1-3; no definite D call. The germline V gene has CDR1 MNHEY and CDR2 SVGAGI. The CDR3 covers 14 residues. Trimming pared 3 bases from V and 4 bases from J, leaving 10 bases between. The CDR3 spells CASSYKSLGNTIYF. For the CDR3, the DNA is TGTGCCAGCAGTTATAAGAGCCTGGGAAACACCATATATTTT.

The V gene is TRBV6-1, the J gene TRBJ1-4; no firm D call. The V gene lost 0 bases and the J gene lost 4 bases, with 12 bases spanning the gap. The germline V gene has CDR1 MNHNS and CDR2 SASEGT. The CDR3 extends over 16 amino acids. The CDR3 sequence: CASSEAEGEGNEKLFF. The CDR3, as DNA: TGTGCCAGCAGTGAAGCGGAGGGAGAGGGTAATGAAAAACTGTTTTTT.

This clone was recorded once. V usage is TRBV7-9 and J usage is TRBJ2-7; 7 nucleotides match TRBD1. The V gene end was trimmed by 5 bases and the J gene end by 4 bases; junction bases not matched to a gene: 11. The CDR3 consists of 15 residues. Germline V gene sequence: CDR1 SEHNR, CDR2 FQNEAQ (reference sequence). CDR3 nucleotides: TGTGCCAGCAGCCCTGACAGGGTTGTTGGTTACGAGCAGTACTTC. Its protein is CASSPDRVVGYEQYF. The variable domain in full, with the rest retrieved from reference TRBV7-9 and TRBJ2-7, is DTGVSQNPRHKITKRGQNVTFRCDPISEHNRLYWYRQTLGQGPEFLTYFQNEAQLEKSRLLSDRFSAERPKGSFSTLEIQRTEQGDSAMYLCASSPDRVVGYEQYFGPGTRLTVT.

The V call is TRBV4-1, the J call TRBJ1-4; 12 bases align to TRBD1. The V gene end was trimmed by 3 bases and the J gene end by 8 bases; junction bases not matched to a gene: 7. Germline V gene sequence: CDR1 MGHRA, CDR2 YSYEKL. This CDR3 region has 16 residues. DNA for the CDR3: TGCGCCAGCAGCCAGGTAGGGACAGGGGGCGACGAAAAACTGTTTTTT. Protein product: CASSQVGTGGDEKLFF.

The chain joins TRBV19 to TRBJ2-7; 8 bases align to TRBD2. This CDR3 is built from 15 residues. J gave up 2 bases and V 3 bases, and 6 bases lay outside the gene matches. Germline loops: CDR1 LNHDA, CDR2 SQIVND (reference sequence). The CDR3 DNA reads as TGTGCCAGTAGTATGACTGCGGGAGGAGCCTACGAGCAGTACTTC. It codes for CASSMTAGGAYEQYF.

The genes are TRBV5-3 and TRBJ2-7; D is unclear. TRBV5-3 is classed as an ORF, of uncertain function. The V end was cut by 8 bases, the J end by 3 bases, with 15 bases between. This CDR3 has 13 residues. Written as DNA, the CDR3 is TGTGCCAGCAGCCCCCGATCGAGCTACGAGCAGTACTTC. It yields the protein CASSPRSSYEQYF.

The chain combines TRBV29-1 with TRBJ2-2; TRBD2 matches 7 bases. From germline, CDR1 is SQVTM and CDR2 ANQGSEA. J gave up 10 bases and V 2 bases, and 1 base lay outside the gene matches. CDR3 length: 11 amino acids. The CDR3 sequence: CSVELAEELFF. DNA of the CDR3: TGCAGCGTTGAACTAGCGGAGGAGCTGTTTTTT.

The V and J genes are TRBV11-2 and TRBJ2-7; D remains unclear. From germline, CDR1 is SGHAT and CDR2 FQNNGV. V was cut by 0 bases and J by 2 bases, with 5 bases left in between. The CDR3 has 13 amino acids. The chain's CDR3 is CASSLESAYEQYF. As DNA, the CDR3 is TGTGCCAGCAGCTTAGAGTCCGCCTACGAGCAGTACTTC.

The rearrangement joins TRBV7-2 to TRBJ2-3; 7 nucleotides agree with TRBD2. V shed 2 bases and J 2 bases; nucleotides not matched to a gene: 7. The CDR3 runs to 16 residues. In germline, CDR1 is SGHTA, CDR2 FQGNSA. The CDR3, as DNA: TGTGCCAGCAGCTTAATCCAGCGGGACCCCACAGATACGCAGTATTTT. Translation: CASSLIQRDPTDTQYF.

The V gene is TRBV28, the J gene TRBJ2-7; D is tentatively TRBD1 or TRBD2 (5 bases each). Germline CDR1 and CDR2: MDHEN and SYDVKM. V was clipped by 5 bases and J by 7 bases, with 18 bases between them. CDR3 length: 14 residues. The CDR3 sequence: CASSPGDGPGEQYF. The CDR3 nucleotides are TGTGCCAGCAGTCCTGGGGACGGGCCCGGAGAGCAGTACTTC. The full variable domain, completed using reference TRBV28 and TRBJ2-7, is DVKVTQSSRYLVKRTGEKVFLECVQDMDHENMFWYRQDPGLGLRLIYFSYDVKMKEKGDIPEGYSVSREKKERFSLILESASTNQTSMYLCASSPGDGPGEQYFGPGTRLTVT.

This clone has only one observation. CDR3 DNA: TGTGCCAGCAGCTTATCAGGGGGCGCGGAGCCCCAGCATTTT. Translating gives CASSLSGGAEPQHF. The rearrangement joins TRBV7-9 to TRBJ1-5, with 8 bases that match TRBD1. Germline loops: CDR1 SEHNR, CDR2 FQNEAQ (reference sequence). J gave up 8 bases and V 2 bases, and 5 bases lay outside the gene matches. The CDR3 covers 14 residues.

CDR3 amino acids: CAISESSLQVYGYTF. CDR3 nucleotide sequence: TGTGCCATCAGTGAGTCGTCTCTGCAGGTATATGGCTACACCTTC. The rearrangement joins TRBV10-3 to TRBJ1-2, with D unresolved. The CDR3 is 15 amino acids. The V end lost 0 bases, the J end lost 5 bases, and 13 bases lay between the germline ends. Germline CDR1 and CDR2: ENHRY and SYGVKD.

This clone is a singleton in its sample. This chain links TRBV11-2 with TRBJ2-7, with D uncertain. Germline loops: CDR1 SGHAT, CDR2 FQNNGV. The length of the CDR3 is 11 residues. The germline V and J ends were trimmed by 4 bases and 3 bases, with 4 bases remaining between them. The CDR3 protein is CASSSIYEQYF. The CDR3 DNA reads as TGTGCCAGCAGCTCGATCTACGAGCAGTACTTC.

The chain is built from TRBV6-4 and TRBJ2-1, with a possible D match to TRBD1 (5 bases). CDR1 MRHNA and CDR2 SNTAGT come from the germline V gene. CDR3 length: 16 residues. The V gene lost 3 bases and the J gene lost 3 bases, with 15 bases spanning the gap. The CDR3 DNA follows: TGTGCCAGCAGTGAATCCCAGACAGACTTCTACAATGAGCAGTTCTTC. This translates into CASSESQTDFYNEQFF.

The rearrangement links TRBV9 to TRBJ2-7; D unresolved. The CDR3 extends over 14 amino acids. V was pared by 4 bases and J by 4 bases, with 15 bases between. The germline CDR1 and CDR2 sequences are SGDLS and YYNGEE. The CDR3, as DNA: TGTGCCAGCAGCCCTTACCTACTCGGGTACGAGCAGTACTTC. It translates to CASSPYLLGYEQYF.

The chain has TRBV6-5 and TRBJ2-1; no definite D call. CDR1 and CDR2 from the germline V gene are MNHEY and SVGAGI. This CDR3 contains 13 residues. The V gene lost 0 bases and the J gene lost 9 bases, with 9 bases spanning the gap. The CDR3 loop is CASSYSKGFEQFF. CDR3 DNA: TGTGCCAGCAGTTACTCGAAGGGTTTTGAGCAGTTCTTC.

The CDR3 sequence: CASSLRASGRPYNEQFF. The CDR3 nucleotides are TGTGCCAGCAGCTTAAGGGCTAGCGGGAGGCCTTACAATGAGCAGTTCTTC. The chain employs TRBV7-2 and TRBJ2-1, with 11 bases matching TRBD2. This CDR3 has 17 residues. The V segment lost 2 bases and the J segment 4 bases; nucleotides outside the gene matches: 7. Germline V gives CDR1 SGHTA, CDR2 FQGNSA.